Presented here are 21 T cell receptor beta chains from one specimen sequenced in a study of T-cell reconstitution after alpha-beta-depleted transplantation in children. Preparation of the TCRbeta library was carried out with unique molecular identifiers. Each CDR3 protein is one row after TCRdb ran MiXCR on the PCR reads. The table includes approximately 110,000 distinct CDR3 sequences, more than 20% detected once. This specimen consisted of PBMCs, mostly from graft donor cells, obtained 180 days after TCRalphabeta/CD19-depleted stem cell transplant. The receptors stem from a male patient aged 2-15 years who had a stem cell transplant for chronic granulomatous disease, so the T cells may come from the graft donor.

This clonotype was recorded at least ten times. The gene calls are TRBV4-2 and TRBJ1-6; D remains ambiguous. CDR1 is LGHNA, CDR2 YNFKEQ, per germline. The CDR3 loop spans 17 amino acids. Trimming removed 0 bases at V and 6 bases at J, with 15 bases between. CDR3 amino acids: CASSQDLQGQPNSPLHF. The CDR3 nucleotides read TGTGCCAGCAGCCAAGATTTACAAGGGCAGCCTAATTCACCCCTCCACTTT.

There are a few counts of this clonotype. The V and J genes are TRBV12-3 or TRBV12-4 and TRBJ1-2; D call uncertain. The germline V and J ends were trimmed by 3 bases and 6 bases, with 14 bases remaining between them. The CDR3 runs to 14 residues. CDR3 amino acids: CASSLEGGYNGYTF. CDR3 nucleotides: TGTGCCAGCAGTTTGGAAGGAGGATACAATGGCTACACCTTC.

Only a few counts were recorded for this clonotype. The chain recombines TRBV20-1 with TRBJ1-6; TRBD1 aligns across 8 bases. The CDR3 has 15 amino acids. Trimming cost V 2 bases and J 10 bases; bases outside gene matches: 10. Germline-derived CDR1 and CDR2 are DFQATT and SNEGSKA (reference sequence). The CDR3 nucleotides read TGCAGTGCTAGACCCCCGGGACAGGAAGACTCACCCCTCCACTTT. Translation gives CSARPPGQEDSPLHF.

This clonotype was seen a handful of times. The chain recombines TRBV6-2 or TRBV6-3 with TRBJ1-1; D gene ambiguous. The CDR3 totals 14 residues. The germline V and J ends were trimmed by 1 base and 3 bases, with 9 bases remaining between them. The germline V gene encodes CDR1 MNHEY and CDR2 SVGEGT. The CDR3 is CASSYYRVDTEAFF. The CDR3 DNA is TGTGCCAGCAGTTACTACAGAGTTGACACTGAAGCTTTCTTT.

This rearrangement joins TRBV12-3 or TRBV12-4 to TRBJ2-3; D remains ambiguous. The CDR3 totals 14 residues. V shed 2 bases and J shed 4 bases, with 10 bases lying between them. CDR3 protein: CASSLMPGPDTQYF. In nucleotides, the CDR3 is TGTGCCAGCAGTTTAATGCCGGGTCCAGATACGCAGTATTTT.

This clonotype was recorded at least ten times. The V call is TRBV5-5, the J call TRBJ1-5; 9 bases map to TRBD1. Germline V gene data show CDR1 as SGHKS and CDR2 as YYEKEE (reference sequence). The junction had 10 bases not matched to a gene; V was cut back by 1 base and J by 5 bases. CDR3 length: 17 residues. The CDR3 region has the DNA TGTGCCAGCAGCTTGTCGGAACGGGACAGGGATTATCAGCCCCAGCATTTT. Amino acid sequence: CASSLSERDRDYQPQHF.

This clonotype came up a few times. This chain uses TRBV2 with TRBJ1-2; D is uncertain. Germline CDR1 and CDR2: SNHLY and FYNNEI. The CDR3 length is 12 residues. The V gene lost 4 bases and the J gene lost 5 bases, with 8 bases spanning the gap. CDR3 region: CASSASQYGYTF. The CDR3 bases are TGTGCCAGCAGTGCCAGCCAGTATGGCTACACCTTC.

The chain is built from TRBV10-3 and TRBJ2-6; TRBD1 matches at 7 bases. Per germline, CDR1 ENHRY and CDR2 SYGVKD. J lost 2 bases, V lost 6 bases, and 7 bases had no gene match. The CDR3 runs 16 residues. CDR3 coding DNA: TGTGCCATCAGAAAGTCAGGGGGAACTGGGGCCAACGTCCTGACTTTC. This sequence encodes CAIRKSGGTGANVLTF.

The gene calls are TRBV6-1 and TRBJ2-1; 7 bases line up with TRBD2. Germline V gene data show CDR1 as MNHNS and CDR2 as SASEGT. Trimming took 9 bases from V and 8 from J; bases not matched to a gene: 16. There are 15 residues in the CDR3. The CDR3 loop is CASSGVGGPIDEQFF. CDR3 nucleotides: TGTGCCAGTTCGGGGGTGGGAGGGCCAATAGATGAGCAGTTCTTC.

This clonotype was seen repeatedly, ten times or more. The chain uses TRBV12-3 or TRBV12-4 and TRBJ1-4; 7 bases fit TRBD1. With 5 bases clipped from V and 8 bases from J, the junction kept 8 bases outside the gene matches. The CDR3 runs 14 residues. CDR3 sequence reads: CASSPGGVGEKLFF. CDR3 in DNA: TGTGCCAGCAGTCCAGGGGGGGTAGGAGAAAAACTGTTTTTT.

The V gene is TRBV20-1, the J gene TRBJ2-1, with 11 bases matching TRBD2. Trimming at V came to 3 bases and at J to 7 bases, leaving 8 bases not matched to a gene. CDR1 DFQATT and CDR2 SNEGSKA come from the germline V gene (reference sequence). This CDR3 has 15 residues. Written as DNA, the CDR3 is TGCAGTGCTAGTCTACTAGCGGGAGTGGGGAATGAGCAGTTCTTC. This translates into CSASLLAGVGNEQFF.

This clonotype came up a few times. The rearrangement links TRBV21-1 to TRBJ2-6; the DNA was not used to check the table's D call, TRBD1. TRBV21-1 is a pseudogene. The CDR3 length is 16 residues. The CDR3 is CASSKTASSGANVLTF. As DNA, the CDR3 is TGTGCCAGCAGCAAGACAGCCTCCTCTGGGGCCAACGTCCTGACTTTC.

This clonotype is termed medium-sized. The V call is TRBV12-3 or TRBV12-4, the J call TRBJ2-2; no firm D call. V dropped 7 bases and J dropped 4 bases, with 10 bases sitting between them. The CDR3 totals 13 residues. This chain's CDR3 is CASNKIRTGELFF. Here the CDR3 DNA reads TGTGCCAGCAATAAGATTCGCACCGGGGAGCTGTTTTTT.

The chain carries TRBV3-1 and TRBJ2-7, with no clear D. This CDR3 is 13 amino acids long. V was pared by 1 base and J by 0 bases, with 4 bases between. Germline V lookup: CDR1 LGHDT, CDR2 YNNKEL (reference sequence). The CDR3 loop is CASSQGYSYEQYF. The CDR3 DNA reads TGTGCCAGCAGCCAAGGATACTCCTACGAGCAGTACTTC.

The chain employs TRBV15 and TRBJ2-7, with D perhaps TRBD1 (5 bases). Germline V gene sequence: CDR1 LNHNV, CDR2 YYDKDF (reference sequence). There are 14 residues in the CDR3. V was shortened by 0 bases and J by 2 bases, with 8 bases between the two germline ends. The CDR3 loop is CATSRDRVPYEQYF. Here the CDR3 DNA reads TGTGCCACCAGCAGAGACAGGGTGCCCTACGAGCAGTACTTC.

There are many counts of this clonotype. The chain carries TRBV5-1 and TRBJ2-3, with 11 positions matching TRBD2. With V trimmed by 4 bases and J by 5 bases, 9 bases remained unmatched. Germline V gives CDR1 SGHRS, CDR2 YFSETQ. This CDR3 is 16 amino acids long. The CDR3 protein is CASSVTSGKREDTQYF. Written as DNA, the CDR3 is TGCGCCAGCAGCGTGACTAGCGGGAAGAGGGAAGATACGCAGTATTTT. Using reference TRBV5-1 and TRBJ2-3 for the parts outside the CDR3, the full variable domain is KAGVTQTPRYLIKTRGQQVTLSCSPISGHRSVSWYQQTPGQGLQFLFEYFSETQRNKGNFPGRFSGRQFSNSRSEMNVSTLELGDSALYLCASSVTSGKREDTQYFGPGTRLTVL.

V and J are TRBV12-3 or TRBV12-4 and TRBJ1-5; D may be TRBD1 (5 bases). This CDR3 is 14 amino acids long. Trimming removed 5 bases from V and 9 bases from J, with 17 bases in between. The CDR3 region is CASSPSGGTRPQHF. CDR3 DNA: TGTGCCAGCAGTCCTAGTGGGGGGACCCGGCCCCAGCATTTT.

This clonotype has at least ten counts. The chain employs TRBV7-9 and TRBJ1-2, with D perhaps matching TRBD1 (5 bases). CDR1 and CDR2 (germline): SEHNR, FQNEAQ (reference sequence). V lost 3 bases and J 4 bases, leaving 24 bases between the germline ends. The CDR3 is 18 residues long. The CDR3 DNA follows: TGTGCCAGCAGCTTTAGTTCCAGGGCCCAGCGCTTTACCTATGGCTACACCTTC. Its translation is CASSFSSRAQRFTYGYTF.

In this sample, this clonotype turned up many times. Here the CDR3 DNA reads TGCAGTGCTAGAGAAGGGGGCTATAACACTGAAGCTTTCTTT. This codes for CSAREGGYNTEAFF. V usage is TRBV20-1 and J usage is TRBJ1-1, with TRBD1 identical over 7 bases. The CDR3 runs to 14 residues. CDR1 DFQATT and CDR2 SNEGSKA come from the germline V gene (reference sequence). Trimming took 0 bases from V and 2 from J; bases not matched to a gene: 3.

In this sample, this clonotype turned up many times. This chain joins TRBV25-1 and TRBJ1-5; 7 bases are shared with TRBD1. The germline CDR1 and CDR2 sequences are MGHDK and SYGVNS. J gave up 4 bases and V 0 bases, and 6 bases lay outside the gene matches. This CDR3 has 16 amino acids. The CDR3 is CASSEYTGADNQPQHF. For the CDR3, the DNA is TGTGCCAGCAGTGAATACACAGGGGCTGATAATCAGCCCCAGCATTTT.

This clonotype was counted only a few times. The chain couples TRBV12-3 or TRBV12-4 to TRBJ2-3; 11 bases map to TRBD2. V lost 5 bases to trimming and J lost 1 base; unmatched junction nucleotides: 2. This CDR3 comprises 15 residues. In nucleotides, the CDR3 is TGTGCCAGCAGTGAGACTAGCGGGGGCACAGATACGCAGTATTTT. It translates to CASSETSGGTDTQYF.